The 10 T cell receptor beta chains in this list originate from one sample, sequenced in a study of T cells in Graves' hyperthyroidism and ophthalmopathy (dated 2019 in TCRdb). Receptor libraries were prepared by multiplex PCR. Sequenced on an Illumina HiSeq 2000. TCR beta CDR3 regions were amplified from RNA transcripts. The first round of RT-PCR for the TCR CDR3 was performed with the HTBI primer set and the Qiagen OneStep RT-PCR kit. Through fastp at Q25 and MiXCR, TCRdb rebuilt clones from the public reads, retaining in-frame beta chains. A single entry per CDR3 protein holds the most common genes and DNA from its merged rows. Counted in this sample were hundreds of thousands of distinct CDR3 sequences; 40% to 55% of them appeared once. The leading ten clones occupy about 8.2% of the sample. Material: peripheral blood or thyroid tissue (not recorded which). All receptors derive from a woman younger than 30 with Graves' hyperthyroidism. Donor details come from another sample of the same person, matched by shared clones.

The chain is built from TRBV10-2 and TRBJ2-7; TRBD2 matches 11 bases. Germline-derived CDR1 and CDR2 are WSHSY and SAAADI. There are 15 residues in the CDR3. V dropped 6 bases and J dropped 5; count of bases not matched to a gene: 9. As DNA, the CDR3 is TGCGCCAGCAGCGCCCTAGCGGGAGGAGGGAACGAGCAGTACTTC. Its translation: CASSALAGGGNEQYF.

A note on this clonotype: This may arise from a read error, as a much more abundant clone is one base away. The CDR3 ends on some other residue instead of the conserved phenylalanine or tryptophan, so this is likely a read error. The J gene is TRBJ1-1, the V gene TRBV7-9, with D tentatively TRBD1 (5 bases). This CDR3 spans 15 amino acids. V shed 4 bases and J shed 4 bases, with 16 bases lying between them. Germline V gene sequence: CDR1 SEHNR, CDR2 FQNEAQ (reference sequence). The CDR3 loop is CASSSEQAWGTEAFY. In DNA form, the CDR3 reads TGTGCCAGCAGCTCAGAACAGGCCTGGGGCACTGAAGCTTTCTAT.

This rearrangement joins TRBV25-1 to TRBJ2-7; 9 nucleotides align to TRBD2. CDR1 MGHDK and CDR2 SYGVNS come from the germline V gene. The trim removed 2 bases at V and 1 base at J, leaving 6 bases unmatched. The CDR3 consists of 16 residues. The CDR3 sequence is CASSEGASGASYEQYF. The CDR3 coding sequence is TGTGCCAGCAGTGAAGGGGCTAGCGGGGCTTCCTACGAGCAGTACTTC.

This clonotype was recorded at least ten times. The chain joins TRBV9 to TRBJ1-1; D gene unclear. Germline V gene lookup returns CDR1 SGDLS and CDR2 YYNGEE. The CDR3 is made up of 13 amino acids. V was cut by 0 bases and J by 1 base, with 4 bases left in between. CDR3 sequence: CASSVEGNTEAFF. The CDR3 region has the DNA TGTGCCAGCAGCGTAGAGGGGAACACTGAAGCTTTCTTT.

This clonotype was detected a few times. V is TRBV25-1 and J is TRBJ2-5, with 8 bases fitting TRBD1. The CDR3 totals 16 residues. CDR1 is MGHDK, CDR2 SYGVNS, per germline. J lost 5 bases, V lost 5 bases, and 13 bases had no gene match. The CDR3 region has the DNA TGTGCCAGCAGTTTGCCGGGACAGGACCCGGGCGAGACCCAGTACTTC. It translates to CASSLPGQDPGETQYF.

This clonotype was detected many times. CDR3 DNA: TGTGCCAGCAGCTTAGAGGCTAGGGGTGGCTACACCTTC. As protein: CASSLEARGGYTF. The rearrangement links TRBV7-2 to TRBJ1-2, with D possibly TRBD1 on 5 matching bases. V was trimmed by 1 base and J by 7 bases, leaving 10 bases between them. CDR1 is SGHTA, CDR2 FQGNSA, per germline. The CDR3 is 13 residues long. Supplemented by reference TRBV7-2 and TRBJ1-2, the full variable domain reads GAGVSQSPSNKVTEKGKDVELRCDPISGHTALYWYRQSLGQGLEFLIYFQGNSAPDKSGLPSDRFSAERTGGSVSTLTIQRTQQEDSAVYLCASSLEARGGYTFGSGTRLTVV.

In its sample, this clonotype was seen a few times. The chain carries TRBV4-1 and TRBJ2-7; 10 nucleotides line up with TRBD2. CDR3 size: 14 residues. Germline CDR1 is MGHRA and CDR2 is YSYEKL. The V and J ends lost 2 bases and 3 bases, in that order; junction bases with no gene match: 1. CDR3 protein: CASSQLAGDYEQYF. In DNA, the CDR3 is TGCGCCAGCAGCCAACTAGCGGGGGACTACGAGCAGTACTTC.

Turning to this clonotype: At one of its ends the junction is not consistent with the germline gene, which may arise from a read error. As DNA, the CDR3 is TGTGCCAGCAGTTTGGGACAGGGTGTCACTGGCTGCACCTTC. Translating gives CASSLGQGVTGCTF. This sequence joins TRBV2 and TRBJ1-2; 9 bases line up with TRBD1. The CDR3 runs 14 residues. CDR1 is SNHLY and CDR2 is FYNNEI in the germline V gene.

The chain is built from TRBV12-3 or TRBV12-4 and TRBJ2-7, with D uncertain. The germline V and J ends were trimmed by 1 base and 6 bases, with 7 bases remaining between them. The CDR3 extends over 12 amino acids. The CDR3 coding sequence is TGTGCCAGCAGTTTAGGACGATTCGAGCAGTACTTC. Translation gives CASSLGRFEQYF.

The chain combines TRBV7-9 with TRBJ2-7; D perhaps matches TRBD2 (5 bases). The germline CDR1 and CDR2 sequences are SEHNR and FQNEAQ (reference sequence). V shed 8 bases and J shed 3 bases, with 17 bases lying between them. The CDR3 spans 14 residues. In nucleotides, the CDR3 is TGTGCCAGCTCAGTCCACCGGGATATCTACGAGCAGTACTTC. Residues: CASSVHRDIYEQYF.